These 18 T cell receptor beta chains were all obtained from the same sample, sequenced in a study of blood T cell repertoires in COVID-19. The protocol was immunoSEQ multiplex PCR, while the TCRdb copy is restricted to in-frame clones and leaves out a portion. The repertoire holds roughly 150,000 clones, with more than 75% as singletons. Sequenced input: peripheral blood. These receptors all come from a man between 45 and 60 years old who had recovered from COVID-19.

The chain uses TRBV6-5 and TRBJ1-4; D is perhaps TRBD1 (6 bases). Germline V lookup: CDR1 MNHEY, CDR2 SVGAGI. V lost 5 bases, J lost 4 bases, and 14 bases lay in between. This CDR3 is 15 amino acids long. CDR3 nucleotides: TGTGCCAGCAGTAGACAGGACAGTGTTAATGAAAAACTGTTTTTT. It translates to CASSRQDSVNEKLFF.

V is TRBV7-9 and J is TRBJ1-1; perhaps TRBD1 as D (6 bases). V shed 1 base and J shed 4 bases, with 13 bases lying between them. Per the germline V gene, CDR1 is SEHNR and CDR2 is FQNEAQ (reference sequence). This CDR3 contains 15 residues. The CDR3: CASSLETGPGTEAFF. The DNA for the CDR3 is TGTGCCAGCAGCTTAGAAACAGGGCCGGGCACTGAAGCTTTCTTT.

Written as DNA, the CDR3 is TGTGCCAGCAGCCCCGGACAGGGGAGAACAGATACGCAGTATTTT. It translates to CASSPGQGRTDTQYF. The V gene is TRBV5-4, the J gene TRBJ2-3; TRBD1 matches at 9 bases. This CDR3 contains 15 residues. V was pared by 4 bases and J by 3 bases, with 6 bases of the junction left unmatched. The germline CDR1 and CDR2 sequences are SGHNT and YYREEE (reference sequence).

J is TRBJ1-2 and V is TRBV29-1; 11 nucleotides match TRBD1. The CDR3 has 14 amino acids. Germline loops: CDR1 SQVTM, CDR2 ANQGSEA. V shed 0 bases, J shed 6 bases, and the junction held 3 bases outside the gene matches. CDR3 bases: TGCAGCGTTGAAGAACGGACAGGGGGCGATGGCTACACCTTC. This translates into CSVEERTGGDGYTF.

This chain links TRBV27 with TRBJ2-1, with TRBD2 identical over 9 bases. The J segment lost 15 bases and the V segment lost 5 bases, leaving 14 bases of the junction unmatched. Germline values: CDR1 MNHEY, CDR2 SMNVEV (reference sequence). CDR3 length: 14 residues. Here the CDR3 reads CASSPHAGTSFRFF. For the CDR3, the DNA is TGTGCCAGCAGTCCTCATGCCGGGACTAGCTTTAGGTTCTTC.

This sequence joins TRBV6-5 and TRBJ1-4, with D hard to call. V gave up 5 bases and J gave up 8 bases, with 6 bases separating them. Germline V CDR1 and CDR2: MNHEY, SVGAGI. This CDR3 spans 11 amino acids. DNA of the CDR3: TGTGCCAGCAGTAGAGCCGAAAAACTGTTTTTT. Translation gives CASSRAEKLFF.

This chain joins TRBV25-1 and TRBJ2-1; 8 bases agree with TRBD2. Germline-derived CDR1 and CDR2 are MGHDK and SYGVNS. Trimming removed 1 base from V and 6 bases from J; junction bases left unmatched: 11. This CDR3 has 17 residues. CDR3 residues: CASSEWVRAGGINEQFF. For the CDR3, the DNA is TGTGCCAGCAGTGAATGGGTTCGGGCGGGGGGAATCAATGAGCAGTTCTTC.

The chain is built from TRBV7-2 and TRBJ2-7; 7 bases match TRBD2. This CDR3 spans 15 amino acids. The V gene end was trimmed by 1 base and the J gene end by 0 bases; junction bases not matched to a gene: 3. Germline CDR1 is SGHTA and CDR2 is FQGNSA. For the CDR3, the DNA is TGTGCCAGCAGCTTAGGCCTAGCGGTCTCCTACGAGCAGTACTTC. It codes for CASSLGLAVSYEQYF. The full variable domain, in which reference TRBV7-2 and TRBJ2-7 provide the parts outside the CDR3, is GAGVSQSPSNKVTEKGKDVELRCDPISGHTALYWYRQSLGQGLEFLIYFQGNSAPDKSGLPSDRFSAERTGGSVSTLTIQRTQQEDSAVYLCASSLGLAVSYEQYFGPGTRLTVT.

The V call is TRBV7-2, the J call TRBJ2-3; a weak D match, TRBD1 (5 bases). V dropped 5 bases and J dropped 5 bases, with 11 bases sitting between them. This CDR3 has 13 residues. Germline lookup yields CDR1 SGHTA and CDR2 FQGNSA. CDR3 protein: CASSLTGRDTQYF. DNA of the CDR3: TGTGCCAGCAGCCTAACAGGACGAGATACGCAGTATTTT.

The chain uses TRBV7-9 and TRBJ1-1; D may be TRBD1 (5 bases). Germline lookup yields CDR1 SEHNR and CDR2 FQNEAQ (reference sequence). V dropped 7 bases and J dropped 4 bases, with 10 bases sitting between them. CDR3 length equals 12 residues. In nucleotides, the CDR3 is TGTGCCAGCAACCAGGGTCGCACTGAAGCTTTCTTT. Encoded protein: CASNQGRTEAFF.

V gene TRBV7-9 combines with J gene TRBJ2-3; TRBD1 matches at 8 bases. The germline V gene encodes CDR1 SEHNR and CDR2 FQNEAQ (reference sequence). This CDR3 is built from 14 residues. The junction had 5 bases not matched to a gene; V was cut back by 5 bases and J by 4 bases. The CDR3 here is CASSLTGEADTQYF. As DNA, the CDR3 is TGTGCCAGCAGCCTGACAGGGGAGGCAGATACGCAGTATTTT.

The chain recombines TRBV19 with TRBJ1-5, with D maybe TRBD1 (5 bases). This CDR3 region has 14 residues. Trimming removed 4 bases at V and 6 bases at J, with 13 bases between. CDR1 is LNHDA and CDR2 is SQIVND in the germline V gene (reference sequence). The chain's CDR3 is CASSTLPRVQPQHF. For the CDR3, the DNA is TGTGCCAGTAGTACCCTACCCAGGGTTCAGCCCCAGCATTTT.

V gene TRBV7-3 combines with J gene TRBJ1-4, with 8 positions matching TRBD1. V was clipped by 4 bases and J by 3 bases; unmatched bases: 4. Looked up from germline, CDR1 is SGHTA and CDR2 is FQGTGA. CDR3 size: 15 residues. The CDR3 spells CASSYAGGPNEKLFF. CDR3 DNA: TGTGCCAGCAGCTACGCAGGGGGCCCTAATGAAAAACTGTTTTTT.

CDR3 loop: CASTLTGGGTGELFF. The CDR3 region has the DNA TGTGCCAGCACGTTGACAGGGGGTGGAACCGGGGAGCTGTTTTTT. This chain joins TRBV2 and TRBJ2-2; 9 bases fit TRBD1. Germline V gene lookup returns CDR1 SNHLY and CDR2 FYNNEI. The length of the CDR3 is 15 residues. Losses at the gene ends were 7 bases for V and 5 bases for J; bases not matched to a gene: 8. The full variable domain, completed using reference TRBV2 and TRBJ2-2, is EPEVTQTPSHQVTQMGQEVILRCVPISNHLYFYWYRQILGQKVEFLVSFYNNEISEKSEIFDDQFSVERPDGSNFTLKIRSTKLEDSAMYFCASTLTGGGTGELFFGEGSRLTVL.

This clone showed up just once. The rearrangement joins TRBV30 to TRBJ2-5; 9 bases agree with TRBD1. This CDR3 is 17 amino acids long. V lost 1 base and J lost 2; bases outside the gene matches: 11. Per the germline V gene, CDR1 is GTSNPN and CDR2 is SVGIG (reference sequence). CDR3 loop: CAWSGAKSGTGQETQYF. CDR3 sequence (DNA): TGTGCCTGGAGTGGAGCCAAATCCGGGACAGGGCAAGAGACCCAGTACTTC.

The rearrangement joins TRBV7-7 to TRBJ2-1, with 11 nucleotides matching TRBD2. J was trimmed by 10 bases and V by 2 bases; bases with no gene match: 13. The CDR3 contains 17 residues. Looked up from germline, CDR1 is SSHAT and CDR2 is FNYEAQ (reference sequence). The CDR3 DNA reads as TGTGCCAGCAGCTTAAGGACTATAGCGGGAGGGCAGGGGGAGCAGTTCTTC. It is translated as CASSLRTIAGGQGEQFF.

The rearrangement joins TRBV5-5 to TRBJ1-2; no reliable D call. Trimming shortened V by 4 bases and J by 0 bases, and 16 bases separated the two germline ends. The CDR3 has 16 amino acids. Germline-derived CDR1 and CDR2 are SGHKS and YYEKEE (reference sequence). The CDR3 DNA follows: TGTGCCAGCAGCCCGGTTGGCGGAGGCGCTAACTATGGCTACACCTTC. Its translation: CASSPVGGGANYGYTF.

As DNA, the CDR3 is TGTGCCAGCAGCTTAGGTCTTCTCACTTCCTACAATGAGCAGTTCTTC. Its protein product is CASSLGLLTSYNEQFF. The V and J genes are TRBV7-8 and TRBJ2-1; no clear D. Trimming pared 1 base from V and 1 base from J, leaving 11 bases between. The germline CDR1 and CDR2 sequences are SGHVS and FQNEAQ. This CDR3 is built from 16 residues.